This T cell receptor beta chain was captured in a study of blood T cell repertoires in COVID-19. Measured with immunoSEQ multiplex PCR; TCRdb has only the in-frame clones, and not every one. The repertoire holds some 180,000 clones, approximately 90% seen once, with approximately 2.1% in the top ten. V was pared by 3 bases and J by 4 bases, with 13 bases between. The CDR3 runs 14 residues. The V gene's germline CDR1 is SGDLS and CDR2 YYNGEE. The sample consisted of peripheral blood. The gene calls are TRBV9 and TRBJ1-2; weak D call: TRBD1 (6 bases). This clonotype originated in a man aged 50-60 years who had recovered from COVID-19. CDR3 sequence (DNA): TGTGCCAGCAGCGGCACAGGGTCCGCCTATGGCTACACCTTC. Protein sequence: CASSGTGSAYGYTF.